The entry below describes one T cell receptor (beta chain). Its antigen is unknown. These data come from a study of cytomegalovirus exposure and HLA in healthy donors. PCR employed 60 Vbeta and 13 Jbeta primers. Some clones are missing from TCRdb's copy, which holds only in-frame ones; the method was immunoSEQ multiplex PCR. The sample has fewer than 200,000 clones, less than 90% seen once. Findings and limits, study-wide: For most TCR beta V segments, an earlier analysis put the productive rate at about 87% or about 30% of the time.

The V gene's germline CDR1 is PRHDT and CDR2 FYEKMQ (reference sequence). The CDR3 has 13 residues. The ends were cut back, 0 bases at V and 7 bases at J, with 9 bases in the middle. This sequence originates from a woman in her 50s in good health and CMV-seropositive. The sequenced material came from PBMCs. The chain couples TRBV13 to TRBJ1-2; weak D call: TRBD1 (5 bases). CDR3 nucleotides: TGTGCCAGCAGCTTAGGGGGGGGACTTGGCTACACCTTC. Translated: CASSLGGGLGYTF.